The TCR beta chain under discussion was sequenced for a study of T-cell reconstitution after alpha-beta-depleted transplantation in children. CDR1 KGHSH and CDR2 LQKENI come from the germline V gene. The CDR3 sequence is 13 residues long. V gave up 8 bases and J gave up 1 base, with 11 bases separating them. Preparation of the TCRbeta library used unique molecular identifiers. In TCRdb, the PCR reads were re-called with MiXCR into one record per CDR3 protein. The sample lists about 200,000 distinct CDR3 sequences; 13% to 15% were seen once. This clonotype came up many times. This sequence originates from a human donor who donated a stem cell graft to a child with acute lymphoblastic leukemia. J is TRBJ2-5 and V is TRBV18; D call uncertain. Material: PBMCs from the stem cell graft donor, obtained from the stem cell graft. The CDR3 sequence: CASTKRSQETQYF. In DNA, the CDR3 is TGTGCCAGCACAAAACGGAGCCAAGAGACCCAGTACTTC.